These T cell receptor beta chains were read from a single sample in a study of shared clonotypes between healthy human individuals. TCRdb's table, derived via immunoSEQ multiplex PCR, lists solely in-frame clones and lacks some. The sample shows approximately 2,300,000 clones, about 90% of them seen only once. The sample consisted of naive CD4+ T cells from PBMCs. All receptors derive from a man aged 18 to 30 in good health. Some clones in this sample may be carry-over from other donors' samples. CDR3s include the opening cysteine and the closing phenylalanine or tryptophan.

TRBJ2-7	TRBV19	CASSITGLADSYEQYF
TRBJ2-3	TRBV7-3	CASSLLGVDTQYF
TRBJ2-4	TRBV27	CASSPRIAGEKNIQYF
TRBJ2-3	TRBV29-1	CSVRQSTDTQYF
TRBJ1-5	TRBV10-1	CASSDISDQPQHF
TRBJ2-3	TRBV9	CASSPSGLLGYTDTQYF
TRBJ2-1	TRBV14	CASSQGLAGYNEQFF
TRBJ1-2	TRBV4-1	CASSQVSASPTF
TRBJ1-2	TRBV27	CASSLSGLRFYGYTF
TRBJ1-4	TRBV9	CASSVAGGVREKLFF